This T cell receptor (beta chain) originates from a study of shared clonotypes between healthy human individuals. Trimming removed 5 bases from V and 6 bases from J, with 14 bases in between. Germline loops: CDR1 SGHTA, CDR2 FQGNSA. The CDR3 is 14 residues long. Sequencing was performed with immunoSEQ multiplex PCR; in TCRdb, only in-frame clones are kept and a portion is missing. The data contain approximately 1.5 million clones, around 98.5% of them singletons. What was sequenced was naive CD4+ T cells sorted from blood. Described subset: CD45RA+ positively selected. The chain uses TRBV7-2 and TRBJ2-1; no clear D. The sequence was obtained from a man aged 25 to 45 in good health. The CDR3 DNA follows: TGTGCCAGCAGCCCCGTTAGGGTGGCCAATGAGCAGTTCTTC. This sequence encodes CASSPVRVANEQFF.